This T cell receptor (beta chain) was recorded in a study of blood T cell repertoires in COVID-19. Overall study: Donors in the United States, Italy and Spain gave samples during acute or convalescent COVID-19.

V gave up 2 bases and J gave up 3 bases, with 5 bases separating them. From germline, CDR1 is SNHLY and CDR2 FYNNEI. The CDR3 has 12 residues. Clones were read by immunoSEQ multiplex PCR, and TCRdb kept only the in-frame ones, dropping some. The repertoire holds about 84,000 clones, with approximately 82% as singletons. The rearrangement uses TRBV2 and TRBJ2-7; D unclear. The sequence was collected from a man at least 80 years old with active or convalescent COVID-19. The sequenced sample was peripheral blood. CDR3 residues: CASSESFYEQYF. CDR3 nucleotide sequence: TGTGCCAGCAGTGAATCATTCTACGAGCAGTACTTC.